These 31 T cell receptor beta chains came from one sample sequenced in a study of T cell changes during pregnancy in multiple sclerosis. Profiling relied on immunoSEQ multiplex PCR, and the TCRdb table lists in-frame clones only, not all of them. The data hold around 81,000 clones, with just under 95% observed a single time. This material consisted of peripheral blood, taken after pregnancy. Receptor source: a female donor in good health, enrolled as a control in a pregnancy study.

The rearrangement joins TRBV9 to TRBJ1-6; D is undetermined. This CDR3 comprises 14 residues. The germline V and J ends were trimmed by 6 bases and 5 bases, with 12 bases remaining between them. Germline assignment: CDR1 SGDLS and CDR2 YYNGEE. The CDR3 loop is CASTSGLHNSPLHF. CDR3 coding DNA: TGTGCCAGCACCTCGGGTTTACATAATTCACCCCTCCACTTT.

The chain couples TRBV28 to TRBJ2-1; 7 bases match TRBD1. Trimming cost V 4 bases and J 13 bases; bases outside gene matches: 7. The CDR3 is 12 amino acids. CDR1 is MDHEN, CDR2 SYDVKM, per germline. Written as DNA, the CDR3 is TGTGCCAGCAGTTCACAGGGGACCCCTCAGTTCTTC. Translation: CASSSQGTPQFF.

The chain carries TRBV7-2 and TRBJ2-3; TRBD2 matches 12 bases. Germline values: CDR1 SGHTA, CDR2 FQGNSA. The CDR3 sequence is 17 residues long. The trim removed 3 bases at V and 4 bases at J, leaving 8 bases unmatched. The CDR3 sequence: CASSLHPSGRGSDTQYF. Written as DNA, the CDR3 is TGTGCCAGCAGCTTGCACCCTAGCGGGAGGGGGTCAGATACGCAGTATTTT.

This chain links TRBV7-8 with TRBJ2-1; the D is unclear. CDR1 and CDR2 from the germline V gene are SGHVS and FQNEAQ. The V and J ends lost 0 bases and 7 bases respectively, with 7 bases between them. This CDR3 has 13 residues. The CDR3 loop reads CASSLATLNEQFF. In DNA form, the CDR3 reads TGTGCCAGCAGCTTAGCGACATTGAATGAGCAGTTCTTC.

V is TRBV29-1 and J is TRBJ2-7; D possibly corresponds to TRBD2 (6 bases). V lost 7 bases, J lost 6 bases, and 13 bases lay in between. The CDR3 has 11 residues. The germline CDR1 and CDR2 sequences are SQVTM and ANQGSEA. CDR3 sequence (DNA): TGCAGCGCCAAATCCGGGGGCGAGCAGTACTTC. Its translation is CSAKSGGEQYF.

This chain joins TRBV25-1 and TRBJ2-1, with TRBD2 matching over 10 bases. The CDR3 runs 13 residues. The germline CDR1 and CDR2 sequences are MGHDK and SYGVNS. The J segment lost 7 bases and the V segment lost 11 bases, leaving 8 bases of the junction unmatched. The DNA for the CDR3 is TGTGCCGTGAGGGCTAGCGGGAGAAATGAGCAGTTCTTC. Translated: CAVRASGRNEQFF.

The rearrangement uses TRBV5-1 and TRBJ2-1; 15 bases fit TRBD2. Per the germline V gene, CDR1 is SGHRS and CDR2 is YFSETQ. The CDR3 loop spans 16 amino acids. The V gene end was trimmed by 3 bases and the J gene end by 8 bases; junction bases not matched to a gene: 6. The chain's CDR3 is CASSSGLAGGLDEQFF. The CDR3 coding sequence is TGCGCCAGCAGCTCCGGACTAGCGGGGGGGCTGGATGAGCAGTTCTTC.

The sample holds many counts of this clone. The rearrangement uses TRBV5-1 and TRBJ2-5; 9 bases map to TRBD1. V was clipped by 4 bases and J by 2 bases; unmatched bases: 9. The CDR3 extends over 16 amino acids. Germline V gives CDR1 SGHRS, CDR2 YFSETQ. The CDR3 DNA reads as TGCGCCAGCAGCACCTACAGGGGGCACCTTCAAGAGACCCAGTACTTC. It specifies CASSTYRGHLQETQYF.

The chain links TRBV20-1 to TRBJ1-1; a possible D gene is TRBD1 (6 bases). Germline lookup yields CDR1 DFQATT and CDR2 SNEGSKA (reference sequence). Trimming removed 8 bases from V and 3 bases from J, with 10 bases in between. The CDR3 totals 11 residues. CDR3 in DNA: TGCAGTCACAGGGAGTACACTGAAGCTTTCTTT. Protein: CSHREYTEAFF.

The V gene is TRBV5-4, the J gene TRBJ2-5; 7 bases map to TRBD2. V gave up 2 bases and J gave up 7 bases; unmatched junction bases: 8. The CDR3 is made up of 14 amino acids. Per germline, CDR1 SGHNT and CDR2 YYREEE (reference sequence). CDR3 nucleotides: TGTGCCAGCAGCTTACGGAGCGGGACGGGGACCCAGTACTTC. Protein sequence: CASSLRSGTGTQYF. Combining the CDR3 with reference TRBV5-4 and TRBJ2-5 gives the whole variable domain ETGVTQSPTHLIKTRGQQVTLRCSSQSGHNTVSWYQQALGQGPQFIFQYYREEENGRGNFPPRFSGLQFPNYSSELNVNALELDDSALYLCASSLRSGTGTQYFGPGTRLLVL.

CDR3 bases: TGTGCCAGCTCACGACTTTCCACAGATACGCAGTATTTT. Translated, it gives CASSRLSTDTQYF. The rearrangement uses TRBV18 and TRBJ2-3, with D hard to call. The CDR3 is made up of 13 amino acids. Trimming pared 4 bases from V and 2 bases from J, leaving 7 bases between. Germline CDR1 is KGHSH and CDR2 is LQKENI.

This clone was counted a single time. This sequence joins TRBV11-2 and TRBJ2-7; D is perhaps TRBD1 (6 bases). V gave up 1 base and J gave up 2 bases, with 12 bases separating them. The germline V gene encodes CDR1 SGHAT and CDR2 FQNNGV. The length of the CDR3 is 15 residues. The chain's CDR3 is CASSLGGTQTYEQYF. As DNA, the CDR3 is TGTGCCAGCAGCTTAGGAGGGACACAAACCTACGAGCAGTACTTC.

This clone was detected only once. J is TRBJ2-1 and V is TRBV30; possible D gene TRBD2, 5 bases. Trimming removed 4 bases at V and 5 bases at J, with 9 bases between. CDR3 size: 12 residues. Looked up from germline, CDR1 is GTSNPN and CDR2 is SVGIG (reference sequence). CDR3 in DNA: TGTGCCTGGAACAGCGGCAACAATGAGCAGTTCTTC. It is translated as CAWNSGNNEQFF. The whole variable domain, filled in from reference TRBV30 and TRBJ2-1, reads SQTIHQWPATLVQPVGSPLSLECTVEGTSNPNLYWYRQAAGRGLQLLFYSVGIGQISSEVPQNLSASRPQDRQFILSSKKLLLSDSGFYLCAWNSGNNEQFFGPGTRLTVL.

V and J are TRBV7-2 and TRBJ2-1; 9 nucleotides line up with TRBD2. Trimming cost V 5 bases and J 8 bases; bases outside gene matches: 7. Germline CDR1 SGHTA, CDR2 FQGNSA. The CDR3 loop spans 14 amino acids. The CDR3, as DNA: TGTGCCAGCAGCGGAAGCGGGGGGTCCTATGAGCAGTTCTTC. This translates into CASSGSGGSYEQFF.

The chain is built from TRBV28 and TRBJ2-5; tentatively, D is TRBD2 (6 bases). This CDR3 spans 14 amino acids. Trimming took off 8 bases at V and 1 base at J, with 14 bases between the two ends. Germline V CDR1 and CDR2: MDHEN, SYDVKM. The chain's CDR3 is CASGPGGTQETQYF. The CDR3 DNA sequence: TGTGCCAGCGGACCCGGCGGGACCCAAGAGACCCAGTACTTC. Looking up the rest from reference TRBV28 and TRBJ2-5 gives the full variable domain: DVKVTQSSRYLVKRTGEKVFLECVQDMDHENMFWYRQDPGLGLRLIYFSYDVKMKEKGDIPEGYSVSREKKERFSLILESASTNQTSMYLCASGPGGTQETQYFGPGTRLLVL.

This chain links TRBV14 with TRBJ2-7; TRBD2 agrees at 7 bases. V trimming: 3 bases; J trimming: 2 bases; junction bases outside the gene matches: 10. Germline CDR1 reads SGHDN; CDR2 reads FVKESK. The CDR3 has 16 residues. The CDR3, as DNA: TGTGCCAGCAGCCACGGAACCAAGCGGGGAACCTACGAGCAGTACTTC. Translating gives CASSHGTKRGTYEQYF.

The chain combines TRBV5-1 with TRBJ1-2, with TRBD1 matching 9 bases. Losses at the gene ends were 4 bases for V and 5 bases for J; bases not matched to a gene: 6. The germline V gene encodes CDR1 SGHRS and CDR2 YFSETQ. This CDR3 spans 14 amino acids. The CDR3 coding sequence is TGCGCCAGCAGCCCCGGGGACAGGGTTTATGGCTACACCTTC. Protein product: CASSPGDRVYGYTF.

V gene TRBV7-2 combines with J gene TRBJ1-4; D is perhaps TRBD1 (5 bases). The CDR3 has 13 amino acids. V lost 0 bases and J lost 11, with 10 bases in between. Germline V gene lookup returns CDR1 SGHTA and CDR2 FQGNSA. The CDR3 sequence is CASSLARRGKLFF. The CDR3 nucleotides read TGTGCCAGCAGCTTAGCGCGACGGGGGAAACTGTTTTTT.

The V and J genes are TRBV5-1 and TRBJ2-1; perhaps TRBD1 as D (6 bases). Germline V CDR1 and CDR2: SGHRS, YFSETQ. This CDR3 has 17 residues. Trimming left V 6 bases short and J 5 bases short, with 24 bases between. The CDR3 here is CASTREDSVELNNEQFF. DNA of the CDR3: TGCGCCAGCACCCGTGAGGACAGCGTAGAATTGAACAATGAGCAGTTCTTC. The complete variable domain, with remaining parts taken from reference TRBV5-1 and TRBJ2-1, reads KAGVTQTPRYLIKTRGQQVTLSCSPISGHRSVSWYQQTPGQGLQFLFEYFSETQRNKGNFPGRFSGRQFSNSRSEMNVSTLELGDSALYLCASTREDSVELNNEQFFGPGTRLTVL.

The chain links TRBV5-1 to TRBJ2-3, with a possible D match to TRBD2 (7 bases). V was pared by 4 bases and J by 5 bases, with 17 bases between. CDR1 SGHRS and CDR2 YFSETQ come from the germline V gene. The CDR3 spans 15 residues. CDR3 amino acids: CASSPVGGQGDTQYF. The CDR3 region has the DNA TGCGCCAGCAGCCCGGTCGGGGGGCAGGGAGATACGCAGTATTTT.

Here the CDR3 DNA reads TGCGCCAGCAGCCAAGAACTTGGGGGAGGCAGTAATGAGCAGTTCTTC. Translation gives CASSQELGGGSNEQFF. The chain joins TRBV4-3 to TRBJ2-1; tentative D call: TRBD2 (6 bases). This CDR3 has 16 residues. Trimming stripped 0 bases from V and 7 bases from J, with 16 bases between. CDR1 and CDR2 (germline): LGHNA, YSLEER.

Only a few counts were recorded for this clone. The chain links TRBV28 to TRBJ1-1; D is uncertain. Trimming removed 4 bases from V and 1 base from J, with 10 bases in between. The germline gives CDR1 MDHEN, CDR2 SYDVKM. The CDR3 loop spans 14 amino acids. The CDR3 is CASSSDWKNTEAFF. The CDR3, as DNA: TGTGCCAGCAGTTCCGACTGGAAGAACACTGAAGCTTTCTTT.

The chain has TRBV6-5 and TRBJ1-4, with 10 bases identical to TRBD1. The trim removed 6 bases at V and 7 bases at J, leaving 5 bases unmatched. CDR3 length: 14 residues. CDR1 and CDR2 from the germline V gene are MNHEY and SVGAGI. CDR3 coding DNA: TGTGCCAGCAGCCGGACAGGGGGTATTGAAAAACTGTTTTTT. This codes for CASSRTGGIEKLFF.

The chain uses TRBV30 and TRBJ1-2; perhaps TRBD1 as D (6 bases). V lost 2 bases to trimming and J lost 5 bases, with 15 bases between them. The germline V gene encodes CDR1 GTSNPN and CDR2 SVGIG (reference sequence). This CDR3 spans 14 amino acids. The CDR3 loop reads CAWSSRTDKYGYTF. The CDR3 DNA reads TGTGCCTGGAGTTCGCGGACAGATAAGTATGGCTACACCTTC.

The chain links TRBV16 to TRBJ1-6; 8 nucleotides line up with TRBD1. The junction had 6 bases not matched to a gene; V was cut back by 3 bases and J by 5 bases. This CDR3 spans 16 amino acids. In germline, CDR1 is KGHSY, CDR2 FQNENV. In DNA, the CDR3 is TGTGCCAGCAGCCATCTCCGGGACAGGAATAATTCACCCCTCCACTTT. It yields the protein CASSHLRDRNNSPLHF.

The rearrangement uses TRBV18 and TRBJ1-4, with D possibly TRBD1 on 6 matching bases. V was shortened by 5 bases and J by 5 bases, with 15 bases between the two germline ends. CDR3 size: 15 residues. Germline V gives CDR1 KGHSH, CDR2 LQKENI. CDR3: CASSTQAGANEKLFF. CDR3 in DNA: TGTGCCAGCTCAACCCAGGCAGGGGCGAATGAAAAACTGTTTTTT.

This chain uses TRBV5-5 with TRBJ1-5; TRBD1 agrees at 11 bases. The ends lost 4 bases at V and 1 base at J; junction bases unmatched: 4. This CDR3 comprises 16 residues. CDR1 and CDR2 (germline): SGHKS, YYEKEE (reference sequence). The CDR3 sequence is CASSTGQGASNQPQHF. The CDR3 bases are TGTGCCAGCAGCACCGGACAGGGGGCGAGCAATCAGCCCCAGCATTTT. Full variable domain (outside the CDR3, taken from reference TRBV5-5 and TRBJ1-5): DAGVTQSPTHLIKTRGQQVTLRCSPISGHKSVSWYQQVLGQGPQFIFQYYEKEERGRGNFPDRFSARQFPNYSSELNVNALLLGDSALYLCASSTGQGASNQPQHFGDGTRLSIL.

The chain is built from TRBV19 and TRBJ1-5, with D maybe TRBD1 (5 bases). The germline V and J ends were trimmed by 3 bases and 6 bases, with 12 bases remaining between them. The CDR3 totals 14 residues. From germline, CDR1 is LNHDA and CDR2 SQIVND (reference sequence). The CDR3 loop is CASSIRGRGQPQHF. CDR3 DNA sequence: TGTGCCAGTAGTATCCGGGGGAGAGGTCAGCCCCAGCATTTT.

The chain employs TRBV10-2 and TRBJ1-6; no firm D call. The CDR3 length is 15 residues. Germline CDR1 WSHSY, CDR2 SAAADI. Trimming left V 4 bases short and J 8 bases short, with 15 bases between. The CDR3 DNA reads TGCGCCAGCAGTGCTATCGGTGTTTATGATTCACCCCTCCACTTT. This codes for CASSAIGVYDSPLHF.

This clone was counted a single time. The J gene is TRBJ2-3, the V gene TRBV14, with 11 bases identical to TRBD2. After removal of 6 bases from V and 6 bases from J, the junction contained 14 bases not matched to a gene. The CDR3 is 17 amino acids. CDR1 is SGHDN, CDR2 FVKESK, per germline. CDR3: CASSRTLLAGVYDTQYF. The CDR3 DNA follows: TGTGCCAGCAGTCGCACCTTACTAGCGGGAGTTTACGATACGCAGTATTTT.

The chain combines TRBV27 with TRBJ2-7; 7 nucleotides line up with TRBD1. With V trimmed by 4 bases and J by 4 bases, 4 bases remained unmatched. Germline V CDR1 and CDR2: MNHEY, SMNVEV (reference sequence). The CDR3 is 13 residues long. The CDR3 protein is CASSWTGPYEQYF. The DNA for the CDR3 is TGTGCCAGCAGTTGGACAGGACCTTACGAGCAGTACTTC.